This T cell receptor (beta chain) was sequenced in a study of blood T cell repertoires in COVID-19. Here immunoSEQ multiplex PCR was the method, and the copy in TCRdb shows in-frame clones only, minus some. The table has about 400,000 clones, roughly 87% seen once. This CDR3 is built from 14 residues. J was trimmed by 4 bases and V by 2 bases; bases with no gene match: 4. Germline CDR1 is MDHEN and CDR2 is SYDVKM. V and J are TRBV28 and TRBJ1-2, with TRBD1 matching 7 bases. The source of this sequence is a woman in her twenties or thirties who had recovered from COVID-19. Sequencing was done on a sample of PBMCs or T cells enriched from blood (not recorded which). The CDR3 bases are TGTGCCAGCAGTTTAAATAGGGGGCTCTATGGCTACACCTTC. Its protein product is CASSLNRGLYGYTF.